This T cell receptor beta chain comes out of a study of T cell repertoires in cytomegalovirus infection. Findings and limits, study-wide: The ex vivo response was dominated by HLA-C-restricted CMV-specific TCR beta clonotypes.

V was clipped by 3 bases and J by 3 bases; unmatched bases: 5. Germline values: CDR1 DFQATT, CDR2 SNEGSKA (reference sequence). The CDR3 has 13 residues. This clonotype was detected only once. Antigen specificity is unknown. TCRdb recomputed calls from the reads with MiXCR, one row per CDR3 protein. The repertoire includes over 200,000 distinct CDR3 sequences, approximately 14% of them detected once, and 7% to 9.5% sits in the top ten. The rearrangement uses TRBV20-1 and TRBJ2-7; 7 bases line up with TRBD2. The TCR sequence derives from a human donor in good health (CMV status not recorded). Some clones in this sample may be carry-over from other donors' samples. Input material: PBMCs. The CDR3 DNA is TGCAGTGCTAGCCAAGCGGGGTACTACGAGCAGTACTTC. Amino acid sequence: CSASQAGYYEQYF.